The clone carrying this TCR beta chain was detected only a few times. Its target is not known. Profiled with immunoSEQ multiplex PCR; TCRdb holds only in-frame clones, not every one. This sample has 23,000 or so clones, with nearly 60% found just once. The sample's treatment: treatment-naive control, cytoreductive nephrectomy. This renal cell carcinoma was of the clear cell type. Trimming shortened V by 4 bases and J by 4 bases, and 13 bases separated the two germline ends. The CDR3 is 14 amino acids. The germline gives CDR1 SGHAT, CDR2 FQDESV (reference sequence). The source of the sample is a study of radiation and T cells in renal cell carcinoma. Study results and limitations: Compared with controls, irradiated tumors had more, larger dominant CDR3 motifs. Top 100 clonotypes averaged approximately 50% in irradiated versus roughly 45% in nephrectomy-only tumors.

The V call is TRBV11-1, the J call TRBJ1-1; D may be TRBD1 (5 bases). This sample comprised tumor tissue, obtained from a patient whose treatment was nephrectomy without radiotherapy. This TCR was sampled from a man aged 35 to 55 with renal cell carcinoma. Here the CDR3 DNA reads TGTGCCAGCAGCTCTCTGGGGGGGAGCACTGAAGCTTTCTTT. Protein sequence: CASSSLGGSTEAFF.